One and the same sample provided the 11 T cell receptor beta chains below, sequenced in a study of blood T cell repertoires in COVID-19. Some clones are missing from TCRdb's copy, which holds only in-frame ones; the method was immunoSEQ multiplex PCR. The repertoire consists of over 200,000 clones, with roughly 86% occurring once and the leading ten covering less than 3%. Sequenced input: peripheral blood. The receptors come from a woman aged 55-70 years with acute or convalescent COVID-19.

V is TRBV10-1 and J is TRBJ1-6; D call uncertain. Germline-derived CDR1 and CDR2 are WNHNN and SYGVQD (reference sequence). This CDR3 region has 16 residues. Trimming shortened V by 4 bases and J by 0 bases, and 10 bases separated the two germline ends. The CDR3 spells CASSGIWSSYNSPLHF. CDR3 DNA: TGCGCCAGCAGTGGTATTTGGAGCTCCTATAATTCACCCCTCCACTTT.

The chain employs TRBV28 and TRBJ1-1, with TRBD1 matching 7 bases. Unmatched junction bases numbered 8, after V lost 2 bases and J lost 2 bases. CDR1 MDHEN and CDR2 SYDVKM come from the germline V gene. CDR3 length equals 16 residues. The CDR3 region is CASSLPLRQGNTEAFF. The CDR3 DNA reads TGTGCCAGCAGTTTACCCCTCCGACAGGGAAACACTGAAGCTTTCTTT.

This clone has only a few counts. This chain connects TRBV25-1 to TRBJ1-2, with TRBD1 matching over 11 bases. Trimming cost V 4 bases and J 7 bases; bases outside gene matches: 5. This CDR3 has 14 residues. CDR1 is MGHDK and CDR2 is SYGVNS in the germline V gene. In DNA form, the CDR3 reads TGTGCCAGCAGTGTATACGGGACAGGGGGTGGCTACACCTTC. It is translated as CASSVYGTGGGYTF.

This clone showed up just a few times. In the same sample, other DNA sequences code for this CDR3. The chain combines TRBV7-9 with TRBJ1-5; possibly TRBD1 for D (5 bases). Germline V lookup: CDR1 SEHNR, CDR2 FQNEAQ (reference sequence). V was clipped by 1 base and J by 0 bases, with 7 bases between them. CDR3 size: 15 residues. The CDR3 DNA follows: TGTGCCAGCAGCTTAGGGGGCTATAGCAATCAGCCCCAGCATTTT. Protein: CASSLGGYSNQPQHF.

This clone was seen once. This chain connects TRBV12-2 to TRBJ1-1; the DNA was not compared with TRBD1, the D call given in the table. TRBV12-2 is labeled a pseudogene. The CDR3 loop spans 17 amino acids. The CDR3: CASRPTIGQGINTEAFF. The CDR3 DNA sequence: TGTGCAAGTCGCCCAACCATCGGACAGGGAATAAACACTGAAGCTTTCTTT.

The chain couples TRBV10-3 to TRBJ2-2, with 7 nucleotides matching TRBD1. Losses at the gene ends were 3 bases for V and 5 bases for J; bases not matched to a gene: 3. The CDR3 spans 14 residues. Germline lookup yields CDR1 ENHRY and CDR2 SYGVKD. The CDR3 nucleotides are TGTGCCATCAGTGAACAGGGGCGGACCGGGGAGCTGTTTTTT. This codes for CAISEQGRTGELFF.

This rearrangement joins TRBV5-1 to TRBJ1-1, with TRBD1 identical over 8 bases. There are 15 residues in the CDR3. The V and J ends lost 0 bases and 3 bases, in that order; junction bases with no gene match: 4. Germline V gene sequence: CDR1 SGHRS, CDR2 YFSETQ. DNA of the CDR3: TGCGCCAGCAGCTTGGGTGCACAGGGGGACACTGAAGCTTTCTTT. It encodes CASSLGAQGDTEAFF.

The chain has TRBV4-2 and TRBJ1-6; 7 bases align to TRBD1. V trimming: 4 bases; J trimming: 6 bases; junction bases outside the gene matches: 6. This CDR3 is 15 amino acids long. The germline V gene has CDR1 LGHNA and CDR2 YNFKEQ. The CDR3 loop is CASSPYRDSNSPLHF. CDR3 nucleotides: TGTGCCAGCAGCCCGTACCGGGACAGTAATTCACCCCTCCACTTT.

The chain joins TRBV11-3 to TRBJ2-2; TRBD2 matches 11 bases. The CDR3 spans 17 residues. V lost 1 base to trimming and J lost 5 bases; unmatched junction nucleotides: 6. CDR1 is SGHNT, CDR2 YENEEA, per germline. CDR3 sequence: CASSLGLAGHVTGELFF. CDR3 DNA sequence: TGTGCCAGCAGCTTAGGACTAGCGGGGCATGTTACCGGGGAGCTGTTTTTT.

V and J are TRBV11-2 and TRBJ2-1; 12 positions match TRBD2. Germline V lookup: CDR1 SGHAT, CDR2 FQNNGV. V lost 6 bases and J lost 1; bases outside the gene matches: 4. The CDR3 extends over 16 amino acids. The CDR3 protein is CASRGLAGLSYNEQFF. The CDR3 DNA reads as TGTGCCAGCAGGGGACTAGCGGGCTTATCCTACAATGAGCAGTTCTTC.

The CDR3 region has the DNA TGTGCCAGCGGAGGGGTTTCGTATAATTCACCCCTCCACTTT. It encodes CASGGVSYNSPLHF. The J gene is TRBJ1-6, the V gene TRBV2; D perhaps matches TRBD1 (5 bases). The CDR3 runs 14 residues. Germline V lookup: CDR1 SNHLY, CDR2 FYNNEI. Trimming stripped 8 bases from V and 4 bases from J, with 12 bases between.